This passage covers 27 T cell receptor beta chains from one sample sequenced in a study of blood T cell repertoires in COVID-19. The table came from immunoSEQ multiplex PCR; TCRdb's copy has only in-frame clones and leaves some out. The sample includes over 30,000 clones, around 90% seen only once; the top ten take around 10%. Sequencing was performed on peripheral blood. These receptors all come from a man between 65 and 79 years old with acute or convalescent COVID-19.

This chain connects TRBV7-2 to TRBJ1-2; D uncertain. V was cut by 3 bases and J by 8 bases, with 19 bases left in between. Germline V lookup: CDR1 SGHTA, CDR2 FQGNSA. The CDR3 runs 15 residues. The chain's CDR3 is CASSFTMAGAQGYTF. CDR3 in DNA: TGTGCCAGCAGCTTCACTATGGCCGGTGCCCAGGGCTACACCTTC.

The chain uses TRBV21-1 and TRBJ2-4; TRBD2 is taken as the D call from the table, unchecked against the DNA. TRBV21-1 is a recognized pseudogene. This CDR3 contains 17 residues. As DNA, the CDR3 is TGTGCCAGCAGCAAAGGGTACGGGGCGGGGGACAAAAACATTCAGTACTTC. It yields the protein CASSKGYGAGDKNIQYF.

This clone was picked up one time. The rearrangement links TRBV29-1 to TRBJ2-1; the match to TRBD1 covers 10 bases. Germline V CDR1 and CDR2: SQVTM, ANQGSEA. After removal of 0 bases from V and 6 bases from J, the junction contained 11 bases not matched to a gene. The CDR3 loop spans 17 amino acids. The CDR3 region has the DNA TGCAGCGTTGAAGAACAATCCGGGACAGGGGTCCCCAATGAGCAGTTCTTC. Translating gives CSVEEQSGTGVPNEQFF.

The chain recombines TRBV7-3 with TRBJ2-2; 8 bases align to TRBD1. CDR3 length: 17 residues. Germline values: CDR1 SGHTA, CDR2 FQGTGA. Unmatched junction bases numbered 14, after V lost 5 bases and J lost 6 bases. CDR3 sequence reads: CASSKRNQGAKAGELFF. CDR3 sequence (DNA): TGTGCCAGCAGCAAAAGAAATCAGGGGGCGAAGGCCGGGGAGCTGTTTTTT.

V gene TRBV10-2 combines with J gene TRBJ2-1; D gene uncertain. In germline, CDR1 is WSHSY, CDR2 SAAADI. V was cut by 6 bases and J by 0 bases, with 15 bases left in between. The CDR3 has 16 amino acids. This CDR3 reads CASRDHDFSSYNEQFF. Here the CDR3 DNA reads TGCGCCAGCAGAGACCACGACTTTAGCTCCTACAATGAGCAGTTCTTC.

The gene calls are TRBV7-2 and TRBJ2-7; 7 bases align to TRBD1. The J segment lost 4 bases and the V segment lost 1 base, leaving 4 bases of the junction unmatched. The CDR3 sequence is 14 residues long. Looked up from germline, CDR1 is SGHTA and CDR2 is FQGNSA. DNA for the CDR3: TGTGCCAGCAGCTTAGGCTTGGGACAGTACGAGCAGTACTTC. Residues: CASSLGLGQYEQYF. The variable domain in full, with the rest retrieved from reference TRBV7-2 and TRBJ2-7, is GAGVSQSPSNKVTEKGKDVELRCDPISGHTALYWYRQSLGQGLEFLIYFQGNSAPDKSGLPSDRFSAERTGGSVSTLTIQRTQQEDSAVYLCASSLGLGQYEQYFGPGTRLTVT.

This clone was seen a few times. This sequence joins TRBV10-3 and TRBJ2-1; 8 positions agree with TRBD1. The CDR3 totals 12 residues. Trimming removed 11 bases from V and 7 bases from J; junction bases left unmatched: 7. CDR1 is ENHRY and CDR2 is SYGVKD in the germline V gene. The CDR3 DNA reads as TGTGCCTCCAGGACAGGGCAAAATGAGCAGTTCTTC. Amino acids: CASRTGQNEQFF.

The chain carries TRBV19 and TRBJ1-2; 7 positions agree with TRBD1. The length of the CDR3 is 16 residues. V dropped 4 bases and J dropped 4; count of bases not matched to a gene: 12. CDR1 is LNHDA and CDR2 is SQIVND in the germline V gene (reference sequence). Here the CDR3 DNA reads TGTGCCAGTAGTAAACTCCCTCGACAGGGAAGCTATGGCTACACCTTC. Protein: CASSKLPRQGSYGYTF.

This clone was found once. This rearrangement joins TRBV10-2 to TRBJ2-7; 11 bases fit TRBD2. CDR1 and CDR2 from the germline V gene are WSHSY and SAAADI. V dropped 0 bases and J dropped 5; count of bases not matched to a gene: 0. The CDR3 has 14 residues. The CDR3 nucleotides are TGCGCCAGCAGTGAGTCGACTAGCGGGGACGAGCAGTACTTC. It yields the protein CASSESTSGDEQYF.

The chain carries TRBV19 and TRBJ1-6; 8 bases fit TRBD1. The CDR3 is 14 residues long. V was clipped by 5 bases and J by 8 bases; unmatched bases: 5. Per the germline V gene, CDR1 is LNHDA and CDR2 is SQIVND (reference sequence). The CDR3 DNA reads TGTGCCAGTAGTCCCGGACAGGGTTATTCACCCCTCCACTTT. Its translation: CASSPGQGYSPLHF.

This sequence joins TRBV12-2 and TRBJ2-7; the table names TRBD1, a call not compared with the DNA. TRBV12-2 is termed a pseudogene. The CDR3 sequence is 16 residues long. The CDR3 protein is CASRVLRRDRGYEQYF. As DNA, the CDR3 is TGTGCAAGTCGCGTGCTTCGCCGGGACAGGGGATACGAGCAGTACTTC.

The chain has TRBV28 and TRBJ2-7; 13 bases match TRBD2. This CDR3 has 12 amino acids. Germline assignment: CDR1 MDHEN and CDR2 SYDVKM. The trim removed 8 bases at V and 7 bases at J, leaving 2 bases unmatched. The CDR3 DNA follows: TGTGCCAGCGGACTAGCGGGAGATGAGCAGTACTTC. Its protein is CASGLAGDEQYF.

The V and J genes are TRBV18 and TRBJ1-1, with D unclear. This CDR3 is built from 15 residues. Trimming pared 4 bases from V and 1 base from J, leaving 13 bases between. CDR1 and CDR2 (germline): KGHSH, LQKENI. CDR3 nucleotides: TGTGCCAGCTCACAGTTGTATCCGGGGAACACTGAAGCTTTCTTT. Protein sequence: CASSQLYPGNTEAFF.

The chain carries TRBV11-3 and TRBJ2-1; 11 nucleotides agree with TRBD2. The trim removed 5 bases at V and 4 bases at J, leaving 4 bases unmatched. This CDR3 spans 15 amino acids. CDR1 SGHNT and CDR2 YENEEA come from the germline V gene. The CDR3 DNA follows: TGTGCCAGCAGCCCAGGGACTAGCGGTTACAATGAGCAGTTCTTC. Its protein product is CASSPGTSGYNEQFF.

V is TRBV6-5 and J is TRBJ1-2; 11 bases agree with TRBD1. The germline V gene encodes CDR1 MNHEY and CDR2 SVGAGI. The CDR3 spans 15 residues. V lost 7 bases, J lost 3 bases, and 7 bases stayed unmatched. CDR3 residues: CASTVGTGGYYGYTF. The DNA for the CDR3 is TGTGCCAGCACCGTGGGGACAGGGGGGTACTATGGCTACACCTTC.

The rearrangement links TRBV7-3 to TRBJ2-5; possibly TRBD2 for D (6 bases). The CDR3 sequence is 13 residues long. V was shortened by 6 bases and J by 4 bases, with 12 bases between the two germline ends. Germline CDR1 is SGHTA and CDR2 is FQGTGA. The CDR3 spells CASSSGGIETQYF. The DNA of the CDR3 is TGTGCCAGCAGTTCCGGGGGTATAGAGACCCAGTACTTC.

V gene TRBV18 combines with J gene TRBJ2-7, with 7 bases that match TRBD1. CDR3 length: 13 amino acids. Per the germline V gene, CDR1 is KGHSH and CDR2 is LQKENI. The V segment lost 3 bases and the J segment 6 bases; nucleotides outside the gene matches: 5. CDR3 loop: CASSPRDSCEQYF. The DNA for the CDR3 is TGTGCCAGCTCACCTAGGGACAGCTGCGAGCAGTACTTC.

The V call is TRBV6-5, the J call TRBJ1-5; D call uncertain. CDR1 is MNHEY, CDR2 SVGAGI, per germline. V was shortened by 5 bases and J by 3 bases, with 8 bases between the two germline ends. The CDR3 totals 13 residues. CDR3 residues: CASSRSFNQPQHF. The CDR3 DNA follows: TGTGCCAGCAGTCGGTCTTTCAATCAGCCCCAGCATTTT.

This chain connects TRBV25-1 to TRBJ2-7; D gene unclear. This CDR3 region has 12 residues. V lost 3 bases to trimming and J lost 3 bases, with 6 bases between them. CDR1 MGHDK and CDR2 SYGVNS come from the germline V gene. The CDR3 nucleotides are TGTGCCAGCAGTGATTCAGACTACGAGCAGTACTTC. This gives the protein CASSDSDYEQYF.

The V gene is TRBV3-1 (or the pseudogene TRBV3-2), the J gene TRBJ1-1; D is uncertain. The length of the CDR3 is 14 residues. Trimming left V 0 bases short and J 2 bases short, with 7 bases between. Per the germline V gene, CDR1 is LGHDT and CDR2 is YNNKEL (reference sequence). As DNA, the CDR3 is TGTGCCAGCAGCCAAGATTTCCAAAACACTGAAGCTTTCTTT. It translates to CASSQDFQNTEAFF.

The genes are TRBV5-1 and TRBJ2-5, with D unresolved. Trimming stripped 0 bases from V and 1 base from J, with 7 bases between. CDR1 SGHRS and CDR2 YFSETQ come from the germline V gene. The CDR3 length is 14 residues. The CDR3 sequence is CASSLVTSQETQYF. CDR3 DNA: TGCGCCAGCAGCTTGGTAACATCCCAAGAGACCCAGTACTTC.

The chain joins TRBV29-1 to TRBJ2-7; D not certain. V was trimmed by 5 bases and J by 6 bases, leaving 8 bases between them. The CDR3 is 10 amino acids. CDR1 SQVTM and CDR2 ANQGSEA come from the germline V gene. The CDR3 bases are TGCAGCGTTTATGTGAGCGAGCAGTACTTC. Protein sequence: CSVYVSEQYF.

The table lists this clone with a few counts. The chain couples TRBV4-3 to TRBJ2-2; 9 bases match TRBD2. Unmatched junction bases numbered 10, after V lost 1 base and J lost 1 base. Germline V gene data show CDR1 as LGHNA and CDR2 as YSLEER. The CDR3 contains 19 residues. CDR3 sequence: CASSQGSLAGYWNTGELFF. The CDR3 DNA reads TGCGCCAGCAGCCAAGGTTCCCTAGCGGGATATTGGAACACCGGGGAGCTGTTTTTT.

The chain has TRBV19 and TRBJ1-4; 7 nucleotides align to TRBD1. Germline V CDR1 and CDR2: LNHDA, SQIVND (reference sequence). CDR3 length: 13 amino acids. V shed 10 bases, J shed 6 bases, and the junction held 8 bases outside the gene matches. CDR3 coding DNA: TGTGCCACTCAAGACAGGGTCGATGAAAAACTGTTTTTT. The encoded protein is CATQDRVDEKLFF. Looking up the rest from reference TRBV19 and TRBJ1-4 gives the full variable domain: DGGITQSPKYLFRKEGQNVTLSCEQNLNHDAMYWYRQDPGQGLRLIYYSQIVNDFQKGDIAEGYSVSREKKESFPLTVTSAQKNPTAFYLCATQDRVDEKLFFGSGTQLSVL.

V usage is TRBV5-1 and J usage is TRBJ1-1; TRBD1 aligns across 7 bases. This CDR3 is 15 amino acids long. V trimming: 6 bases; J trimming: 7 bases; junction bases outside the gene matches: 15. The germline gives CDR1 SGHRS, CDR2 YFSETQ. CDR3 sequence: CASTDRTGGTIEAFF. The CDR3 nucleotides are TGCGCCAGCACGGACCGGACAGGAGGAACTATTGAAGCTTTCTTT.

The J gene is TRBJ2-1, the V gene TRBV5-1, with 8 bases identical to TRBD2. Germline trimming cut 0 bases from V and 0 bases from J; bases unmatched to any gene: 5. CDR1 is SGHRS, CDR2 YFSETQ, per germline. The CDR3 sequence is 17 residues long. The CDR3 region has the DNA TGCGCCAGCAGCTTGGGCCCGGGACTAGTCTCCTACAATGAGCAGTTCTTC. The encoded protein is CASSLGPGLVSYNEQFF.

This rearrangement joins TRBV12-3 or TRBV12-4 to TRBJ1-1; possibly TRBD1 for D (6 bases). V was clipped by 7 bases and J by 8 bases, with 17 bases between them. The CDR3 totals 13 residues. This CDR3 is CASTSWGGREAFF. CDR3 bases: TGTGCCAGCACCTCTTGGGGGGGCAGGGAAGCTTTCTTT.